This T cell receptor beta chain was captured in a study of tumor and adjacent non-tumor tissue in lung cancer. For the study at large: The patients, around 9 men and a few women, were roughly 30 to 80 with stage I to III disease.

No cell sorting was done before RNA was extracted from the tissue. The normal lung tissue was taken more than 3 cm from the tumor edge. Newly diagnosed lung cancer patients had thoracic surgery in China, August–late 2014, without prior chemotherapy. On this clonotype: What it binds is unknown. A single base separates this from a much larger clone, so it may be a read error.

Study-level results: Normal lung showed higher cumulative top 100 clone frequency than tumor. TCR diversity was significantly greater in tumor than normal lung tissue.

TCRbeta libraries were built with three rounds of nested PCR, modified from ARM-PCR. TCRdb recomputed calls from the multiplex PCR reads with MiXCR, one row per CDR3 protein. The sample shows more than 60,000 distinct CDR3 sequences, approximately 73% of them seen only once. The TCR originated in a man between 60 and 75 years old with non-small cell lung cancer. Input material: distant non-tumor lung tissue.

CDR3 residues: CASSLGPGGEQFF. CDR3 coding DNA: TGTGCCAGCAGCTTAGGGCCCGGCGGGGAGCAGTTTTTT. The chain has TRBV7-9 and TRBJ2-2; D is perhaps TRBD2 (6 bases). The germline V gene has CDR1 SEHNR and CDR2 FQNEAQ (reference sequence). The CDR3 contains 13 residues.